These 5 T cell receptor beta chains came from one sample sequenced in a study of regulatory T cells in long-lasting Graves disease. Time point given: persistent/refractory GD, antithyroid drugs over 5 years with positive TRAb. PBMC-derived RNA was used for the TCR library. According to the study, TCR beta libraries were built with iRepertoire HTBI primers and CDR3-region Arm-PCR. TCRdb fed the multiplex PCR reads into MiXCR, producing one record per CDR3 protein. This table has 700,000 or so distinct CDR3 sequences, roughly 30% appearing once. The sample consisted of peripheral blood mononuclear cells (PBMCs), taken when the disease was refractory, from a patient treated with antithyroid drugs. The receptors stem from a female donor with Graves disease.

This clonotype turned up a few times. The CDR3 sequence: CASNRGGENTEAFF. Written as DNA, the CDR3 is TGTGCCAGCAACCGGGGCGGAGAGAACACTGAAGCTTTCTTT. The V and J genes are TRBV27 and TRBJ1-1, with D possibly being TRBD1 (5 bases). This CDR3 comprises 14 residues. Germline V lookup: CDR1 MNHEY, CDR2 SMNVEV (reference sequence). V lost 7 bases to trimming and J lost 1 base, with 13 bases between them.

This clonotype was picked up many times. V and J are TRBV5-1 and TRBJ1-1; D is perhaps TRBD1 (5 bases). Germline CDR1 reads SGHRS; CDR2 reads YFSETQ. This CDR3 spans 15 amino acids. With 4 bases removed from V and 1 base from J, the gap between germline ends came to 14 bases. In DNA form, the CDR3 reads TGCGCCAGCAGCGGGGGAGACGACAGGAACACTGAAGCTTTCTTT. Translated, it gives CASSGGDDRNTEAFF.

The chain joins TRBV20-1 to TRBJ2-7; D not certain. The CDR3 is made up of 16 amino acids. V was clipped by 4 bases and J by 0 bases, with 19 bases between them. Germline lookup yields CDR1 DFQATT and CDR2 SNEGSKA (reference sequence). The CDR3: CSAKDYRHSSSYEQYF. The CDR3 coding sequence is TGCAGTGCTAAAGATTATCGACACTCTAGCTCCTACGAGCAGTACTTC.

A few counts support this clonotype. The chain uses TRBV20-1 and TRBJ1-5, with D hard to call. V was cut by 6 bases and J by 5 bases, with 20 bases left in between. Germline CDR1 reads DFQATT; CDR2 reads SNEGSKA (reference sequence). The CDR3 extends over 15 amino acids. Here the CDR3 DNA reads TGCAGTGCCGGGTCAGGCACGTCGTTTGATCAGCCCCAGCATTTT. As protein: CSAGSGTSFDQPQHF.

The gene calls are TRBV18 and TRBJ2-7, with D possibly TRBD1 on 5 matching bases. The CDR3 loop spans 16 amino acids. V shed 3 bases and J shed 3 bases, with 18 bases lying between them. Germline assignment: CDR1 KGHSH and CDR2 LQKENI. The CDR3 DNA sequence: TGTGCCAGCTCACCTTTGGGTGGGGCTTTAGTCTACGAGCAGTACTTC. Amino acids: CASSPLGGALVYEQYF.